This T cell receptor (beta chain) emerged from a study of monozygotic twins with inflammatory bowel disease. The authors isolated total RNA from whole blood without sorting T cells. General observations from the study: Especially with disease activity, IBD patients shared fewer clonotypes with others than healthy twins did. Backing was not found for a single strong signal or clonotype associated with IBD.

Nested PCRs (16 and 9 cycles, two total) were applied to TCRalpha and TCRbeta cDNA. TCRdb reprocessed the 5' RACE reads and reports one entry per CDR3 protein, with no DNA. The listing records more than 300,000 distinct CDR3 sequences. A note on this clonotype: Its specificity is unknown.

The receptor was isolated from a human donor with ulcerative colitis or Crohn's disease, or a healthy co-twin of an affected twin (not recorded which). The source material was blood.

The CDR3 sequence: CASSPISGGHYEQYF. This chain connects TRBV6-1 to TRBJ2-7; TCRdb outputs TRBD2, but without DNA this stays unchecked. The CDR3 is 15 residues long. The germline CDR1 and CDR2 sequences are MNHNS and SASEGT.